Reported below is one T cell receptor beta chain. The CDR3 runs 18 residues. Looked up from germline, CDR1 is SGHNT and CDR2 is YYREEE (reference sequence). V was pared by 0 bases and J by 0 bases, with 8 bases of the junction left unmatched. The data were obtained in a study of T cell changes during pregnancy in multiple sclerosis. TCRdb's table, derived via immunoSEQ multiplex PCR, lists solely in-frame clones and lacks some. The repertoire holds 40,000 or so clones, roughly 89% seen once, with 1% to 1.5% in the top ten. The sequenced sample was CD4+ T cells from peripheral blood mononuclear cells, obtained in the first trimester of pregnancy. This receptor was obtained from a female donor with multiple sclerosis, enrolled in a pregnancy study. V is TRBV5-4 and J is TRBJ2-7; 11 bases are a match to TRBD1. The DNA of the CDR3 is TGTGCCAGCAGCTTGGCCGCGGACAGGGGGCTGAGCTCCTACGAGCAGTACTTC. Amino acids: CASSLAADRGLSSYEQYF. Full variable domain (outside the CDR3, taken from reference TRBV5-4 and TRBJ2-7): ETGVTQSPTHLIKTRGQQVTLRCSSQSGHNTVSWYQQALGQGPQFIFQYYREEENGRGNFPPRFSGLQFPNYSSELNVNALELDDSALYLCASSLAADRGLSSYEQYFGPGTRLTVT.